What follows are 23 T cell receptor beta chains derived from one specimen sequenced in a study of cytomegalovirus exposure and HLA in healthy donors. Data came from immunoSEQ multiplex PCR; TCRdb stores just in-frame clones and leaves some out. Seen here are 97,000 or so clones, roughly 95% observed once, and the top ten hold 0.8% to 0.9%. The sequencing input was PBMCs. These TCRs come from a woman aged 18-29 years in good health and CMV-seronegative.

The count of this clone is one. This chain joins TRBV4-1 and TRBJ1-6, with a weak D call TRBD1 (6 bases). This CDR3 has 16 amino acids. Trimming took 1 base from V and 7 from J, leaving 14 bases between them. The germline V gene encodes CDR1 MGHRA and CDR2 YSYEKL. CDR3 loop: CASSQGAGVTNSPLHF. For the CDR3, the DNA is TGCGCCAGCAGCCAAGGAGCAGGGGTGACAAATTCACCCCTCCACTTT.

This clone was seen just once. The V and J genes are TRBV10-3 and TRBJ2-5, with D possibly matching TRBD1 (6 bases). Trimming shortened V by 5 bases and J by 2 bases, and 9 bases separated the two germline ends. The V gene's germline CDR1 is ENHRY and CDR2 SYGVKD. The CDR3 consists of 13 residues. The CDR3 region is CAISSGQQETQYF. The CDR3 DNA reads TGTGCCATCAGTTCCGGACAGCAAGAGACCCAGTACTTC.

J is TRBJ2-4 and V is TRBV2, with D perhaps TRBD1 (6 bases). Trimming stripped 7 bases from V and 3 bases from J, with 13 bases between. The CDR3 covers 14 residues. Germline lookup yields CDR1 SNHLY and CDR2 FYNNEI. In DNA form, the CDR3 reads TGTGCCAGCAACCCAGGGGCAAGCAAAAACATTCAGTACTTC. Its translation: CASNPGASKNIQYF.

The chain links TRBV27 to TRBJ2-1; TRBD1 matches at 7 bases. Germline V CDR1 and CDR2: MNHEY, SMNVEV (reference sequence). The CDR3 runs 16 residues. Trimming cost V 6 bases and J 3 bases; bases outside gene matches: 11. The CDR3 DNA sequence: TGTGCCAGCAGGTACAGGGGTGGTGTTAACTACAATGAGCAGTTCTTC. Protein product: CASRYRGGVNYNEQFF.

The J gene is TRBJ1-1, the V gene TRBV4-1; 10 positions match TRBD1. This CDR3 is 15 amino acids long. The V gene's germline CDR1 is MGHRA and CDR2 YSYEKL. V shed 0 bases and J 4 bases; nucleotides not matched to a gene: 2. DNA for the CDR3: TGCGCCAGCAGCCAAGATAGGGACAGGGGCACTGAAGCTTTCTTT. This codes for CASSQDRDRGTEAFF.

The V gene is TRBV10-3, the J gene TRBJ2-7, with 8 bases matching TRBD2. V dropped 6 bases and J dropped 2; count of bases not matched to a gene: 9. There are 15 residues in the CDR3. Germline-derived CDR1 and CDR2 are ENHRY and SYGVKD. For the CDR3, the DNA is TGTGCCATCAGGGGGAAAAAGCGGGAGCCCTACGAGCAGTACTTC. Translating gives CAIRGKKREPYEQYF.

This clone was found once. This chain links TRBV2 with TRBJ2-1; 14 nucleotides agree with TRBD2. With V trimmed by 5 bases and J by 7 bases, 1 base remained unmatched. Germline values: CDR1 SNHLY, CDR2 FYNNEI. This CDR3 is 14 amino acids long. The CDR3 protein is CASSWTSGRNEQFF. CDR3 sequence (DNA): TGTGCCAGCAGTTGGACTAGCGGGAGGAATGAGCAGTTCTTC.

The V and J genes are TRBV6-6 and TRBJ2-5; 7 nucleotides align to TRBD1. The CDR3 runs to 14 residues. CDR1 MNHNY and CDR2 SVGAGI come from the germline V gene (reference sequence). The ends lost 2 bases at V and 5 bases at J; junction bases unmatched: 5. In DNA, the CDR3 is TGTGCCAGCAGTTACCCGACAGGGATTGAGACCCAGTACTTC. It codes for CASSYPTGIETQYF.

The V call is TRBV15, the J call TRBJ2-2; 15 positions match TRBD2. Trimming cost V 5 bases and J 5 bases; bases outside gene matches: 6. CDR1 and CDR2 from the germline V gene are LNHNV and YYDKDF (reference sequence). This CDR3 is 17 amino acids long. Here the CDR3 DNA reads TGTGCCACCAGCTGGACTAGCGGGGGGGCGAGAACCGGGGAGCTGTTTTTT. It encodes CATSWTSGGARTGELFF.

The chain uses TRBV27 and TRBJ1-2, with 7 bases identical to TRBD1. This CDR3 has 14 amino acids. Germline lookup yields CDR1 MNHEY and CDR2 SMNVEV (reference sequence). Losses at the gene ends were 4 bases for V and 6 bases for J; bases not matched to a gene: 8. This CDR3 reads CASSWIQGKDGYTF. The CDR3, as DNA: TGTGCCAGCAGTTGGATACAGGGGAAGGATGGCTACACCTTC.

The V and J genes are TRBV13 and TRBJ2-7; no reliable D call. Looked up from germline, CDR1 is PRHDT and CDR2 is FYEKMQ (reference sequence). There are 14 residues in the CDR3. V gave up 2 bases and J gave up 1 base, with 9 bases separating them. CDR3 bases: TGTGCCAGCAGCTTATTCCGCGGATCCTACGAGCAGTACTTC. Translating it yields CASSLFRGSYEQYF.

The count of this clone is one. The gene calls are TRBV29-1 and TRBJ2-3; D not resolved. Per germline, CDR1 SQVTM and CDR2 ANQGSEA. Between the trimmed V and J ends, which lost 5 bases and 3 bases, there was a span of 9 bases. The CDR3 is 12 residues long. CDR3 DNA sequence: TGCAGCGTTACGCCTCAGACAGATACGCAGTATTTT. This gives the protein CSVTPQTDTQYF.

The V gene is TRBV7-2, the J gene TRBJ2-7; TRBD2 agrees at 7 bases. This CDR3 has 15 residues. The germline V gene has CDR1 SGHTA and CDR2 FQGNSA. Trimming cost V 5 bases and J 5 bases; bases outside gene matches: 12. The CDR3 is CASSPAGRGTDEQYF. The CDR3 DNA reads as TGTGCCAGCAGCCCCGCTGGGCGGGGGACGGACGAGCAGTACTTC. The whole variable domain, filled in from reference TRBV7-2 and TRBJ2-7, reads GAGVSQSPSNKVTEKGKDVELRCDPISGHTALYWYRQSLGQGLEFLIYFQGNSAPDKSGLPSDRFSAERTGGSVSTLTIQRTQQEDSAVYLCASSPAGRGTDEQYFGPGTRLTVT.

The V and J genes are TRBV5-4 and TRBJ1-2; 9 nucleotides match TRBD1. Germline-derived CDR1 and CDR2 are SGHNT and YYREEE (reference sequence). J lost 6 bases, V lost 6 bases, and 21 bases had no gene match. This CDR3 has 18 residues. As DNA, the CDR3 is TGTGCCAGCACCCGTTCCTGGGGACAGGGAGTCCGGTTGGATGGCTACACCTTC. Amino acid sequence: CASTRSWGQGVRLDGYTF.

This clone showed up just once. The J gene is TRBJ1-1, the V gene TRBV6-5, with 11 bases identical to TRBD1. The CDR3 loop spans 15 amino acids. Losses at the gene ends were 5 bases for V and 6 bases for J; bases not matched to a gene: 8. The V gene's germline CDR1 is MNHEY and CDR2 SVGAGI. The DNA for the CDR3 is TGTGCCAGCAGTAGTAGAGGACAGGGGGCTTCTGAAGCTTTCTTT. Translated: CASSSRGQGASEAFF.

The chain carries TRBV18 and TRBJ1-1; 7 bases fit TRBD1. The CDR3 loop spans 15 amino acids. The trim removed 2 bases at V and 2 bases at J, leaving 5 bases unmatched. Germline CDR1 KGHSH, CDR2 LQKENI. The CDR3 DNA follows: TGTGCCAGCTCACCAGGCACAGGGGTAAACACTGAAGCTTTCTTT. Residues: CASSPGTGVNTEAFF.

The V and J genes are TRBV9 and TRBJ1-1; D remains unclear. V gave up 1 base and J gave up 0 bases, with 10 bases separating them. Germline V gene sequence: CDR1 SGDLS, CDR2 YYNGEE. The CDR3 covers 15 residues. The CDR3 is CASSVRESVNTEAFF. The CDR3 DNA sequence: TGTGCCAGCAGCGTACGGGAATCGGTGAACACTGAAGCTTTCTTT.

The genes are TRBV7-9 and TRBJ2-7, with TRBD2 identical over 7 bases. There are 13 residues in the CDR3. Germline CDR1 and CDR2: SEHNR and FQNEAQ (reference sequence). The J segment lost 2 bases and the V segment lost 5 bases, leaving 3 bases of the junction unmatched. The CDR3 region has the DNA TGTGCCAGCAGCCTAGGACTAGCCTACGAGCAGTACTTC. Its protein product is CASSLGLAYEQYF.

The chain employs TRBV13 and TRBJ1-4; D is perhaps TRBD1 (5 bases). The ends were cut back, 4 bases at V and 8 bases at J, with 14 bases in the middle. Germline V lookup: CDR1 PRHDT, CDR2 FYEKMQ (reference sequence). This CDR3 contains 14 residues. This CDR3 is CASSSGGGVEKLFF. Written as DNA, the CDR3 is TGTGCCAGCAGCTCCGGGGGAGGGGTCGAAAAACTGTTTTTT.

This sequence joins TRBV6-5 and TRBJ2-7; 7 bases map to TRBD1. The CDR3 runs to 14 residues. Germline-derived CDR1 and CDR2 are MNHEY and SVGAGI. V lost 7 bases to trimming and J lost 6 bases; unmatched junction nucleotides: 12. The CDR3 DNA is TGTGCCAGCAAAGCCGGGACAGATCCCTCCGAGCAGTACTTC. This codes for CASKAGTDPSEQYF.

The chain carries TRBV9 and TRBJ2-1; D possibly corresponds to TRBD2 (6 bases). Per the germline V gene, CDR1 is SGDLS and CDR2 is YYNGEE. This CDR3 is built from 14 residues. Trimming removed 3 bases at V and 9 bases at J, with 16 bases between. CDR3 in DNA: TGTGCCAGCAGCGGAGACCTAGCGTCTGGTGAGCAGTTCTTC. This codes for CASSGDLASGEQFF.

The genes are TRBV9 and TRBJ2-2; no reliable D call. Trimming left V 6 bases short and J 7 bases short, with 22 bases between. Germline CDR1 and CDR2: SGDLS and YYNGEE. There are 16 residues in the CDR3. CDR3 protein: CASTTVRSPVYGELFF. The CDR3 DNA is TGTGCCAGCACCACAGTCCGGTCCCCGGTTTACGGGGAGCTGTTTTTT.

The chain is built from TRBV5-1 and TRBJ2-3; TRBD1 aligns across 12 bases. Per the germline V gene, CDR1 is SGHRS and CDR2 is YFSETQ. The CDR3 sequence is 18 residues long. V shed 4 bases, J shed 6 bases, and the junction held 15 bases outside the gene matches. The chain's CDR3 is CASSPGGVGQGAGDTQYF. CDR3 nucleotides: TGCGCCAGCAGCCCCGGGGGAGTGGGACAGGGGGCCGGGGATACGCAGTATTTT.